Given below is one TCR beta chain in context. This sample is drawn from a study of blood T cell repertoires in COVID-19. At the level of the study: The United States, Italy and Spain supplied acute and convalescent COVID-19 samples. T cells, B-cell-depleted T cells, or PBMCs provided the cDNA or gDNA that served as material.

Generated by immunoSEQ multiplex PCR, the TCRdb table keeps only in-frame clones and is missing some. Here the sample spans 75,000 to 80,000 clones, approximately 88% being singletons. V dropped 7 bases and J dropped 1; count of bases not matched to a gene: 6. This CDR3 is 15 amino acids long. Germline-derived CDR1 and CDR2 are SQVTM and ANQGSEA. The source of this sequence is a human donor in a cohort sampled during active COVID-19. The chain recombines TRBV29-1 with TRBJ2-6, with 8 positions matching TRBD1. Sequencing was done on a sample of peripheral blood. The CDR3 bases are TGCAGCGCTGTAACAGGGGGGTCTGGGGCCAACGTCCTGACTTTC. Encoded protein: CSAVTGGSGANVLTF.